What follows are 6 T cell receptor beta chains derived from one specimen sequenced in a study of blood T cell repertoires in COVID-19. Sequenced by immunoSEQ multiplex PCR; TCRdb stores in-frame clones only, minus some. The sample lists 400,000 to 450,000 clones, 75% to 90% seen once, with around 1.1% in the top ten. Sequencing was carried out using PBMCs or T cells enriched from blood (not recorded which). The receptor source for this set is a man under 40 who had recovered from COVID-19.

The gene calls are TRBV3-1 (or the pseudogene TRBV3-2) and TRBJ1-5; 9 bases are a match to TRBD1. The CDR3 contains 16 residues. J gave up 5 bases and V 1 base, and 6 bases lay outside the gene matches. Germline values: CDR1 LGHDT, CDR2 YNNKEL (reference sequence). The CDR3 DNA reads as TGTGCCAGCAGCCAAGCCACCGGGACAGGGCATCAGCCCCAGCATTTT. It yields the protein CASSQATGTGHQPQHF.

This sequence joins TRBV12-3 or TRBV12-4 and TRBJ1-1, with D uncertain. Deletions cut 6 bases from V and 1 base from J, with 9 bases between. The CDR3 length is 13 residues. In DNA, the CDR3 is TGTGCCAGCAGATTCCGACAGAACACTGAAGCTTTCTTT. This gives the protein CASRFRQNTEAFF.

This clone was picked up one time. This chain connects TRBV5-1 to TRBJ2-2; D is uncertain. V lost 2 bases and J 6 bases, leaving 8 bases between the germline ends. Germline V gene sequence: CDR1 SGHRS, CDR2 YFSETQ. This CDR3 comprises 13 residues. CDR3 DNA: TGCGCCAGCAGCTTTTCGGGTCCCGGGGAGCTGTTTTTT. It translates to CASSFSGPGELFF.

This chain uses TRBV27 with TRBJ1-5, with a tentative D call TRBD1 (5 bases). This CDR3 has 13 amino acids. The germline V gene has CDR1 MNHEY and CDR2 SMNVEV (reference sequence). V was shortened by 4 bases and J by 5 bases, with 9 bases between the two germline ends. The CDR3 protein is CASSSGLYQPQHF. CDR3 coding DNA: TGTGCCAGCAGTTCAGGGTTGTATCAGCCCCAGCATTTT.

The chain joins TRBV27 to TRBJ2-7; 7 nucleotides agree with TRBD1. J was trimmed by 3 bases and V by 5 bases; bases with no gene match: 7. Germline loops: CDR1 MNHEY, CDR2 SMNVEV (reference sequence). This CDR3 has 14 amino acids. The chain's CDR3 is CASSPRQGYYEQYF. For the CDR3, the DNA is TGTGCCAGCAGTCCCAGACAGGGCTACTACGAGCAGTACTTC.

This clone turned up a few times. Other DNA sequences in the same sample also yield this CDR3. V gene TRBV5-6 combines with J gene TRBJ1-2; weak D call: TRBD1 (5 bases). The V end was cut by 2 bases, the J end by 2 bases, with 7 bases between. Germline CDR1 is SGHDT and CDR2 is YYEEEE. This CDR3 comprises 13 residues. In nucleotides, the CDR3 is TGTGCCAGCAGCTTTGGGGGGAACTATGGCTACACCTTC. Amino acids: CASSFGGNYGYTF.